This T cell receptor beta chain was sequenced for a study of neoadjuvant anti-PD-1 for oral cavity cancer. General study points: Each response group had just a few patients in TCR analyses.

Produced via immunoSEQ multiplex PCR; TCRdb's table is partial and in-frame only. The sample records about 14,000 clones, over 60% being singletons. As concerns this clone: The antigen is undetermined.

Trimming took off 3 bases at V and 4 bases at J, with 15 bases between the two ends. In germline, CDR1 is LNHNV, CDR2 YYDKDF (reference sequence). The CDR3 runs to 15 residues. Time point meaning: after neoadjuvant nivolumab, at surgical resection. Patients were newly diagnosed with stage II-IVA oral cavity squamous cell carcinoma without prior systemic or radiation treatment. Sequenced material: PBMCs, taken after nivolumab (anti-PD-1) treatment. The sequence was collected from a person aged 40 to 85 with oral cavity squamous cell carcinoma. This chain connects TRBV15 to TRBJ1-1, with D unclear. Here the CDR3 reads CATSSHVGLGTEAFF. The CDR3 DNA reads as TGTGCCACCAGCAGTCACGTGGGCTTAGGCACTGAAGCTTTCTTT. Combining the CDR3 with reference TRBV15 and TRBJ1-1 gives the whole variable domain DAMVIQNPRYQVTQFGKPVTLSCSQTLNHNVMYWYQQKSSQAPKLLFHYYDKDFNNEADTPDNFQSRRPNTSFCFLDIRSPGLGDTAMYLCATSSHVGLGTEAFFGQGTRLTVV.